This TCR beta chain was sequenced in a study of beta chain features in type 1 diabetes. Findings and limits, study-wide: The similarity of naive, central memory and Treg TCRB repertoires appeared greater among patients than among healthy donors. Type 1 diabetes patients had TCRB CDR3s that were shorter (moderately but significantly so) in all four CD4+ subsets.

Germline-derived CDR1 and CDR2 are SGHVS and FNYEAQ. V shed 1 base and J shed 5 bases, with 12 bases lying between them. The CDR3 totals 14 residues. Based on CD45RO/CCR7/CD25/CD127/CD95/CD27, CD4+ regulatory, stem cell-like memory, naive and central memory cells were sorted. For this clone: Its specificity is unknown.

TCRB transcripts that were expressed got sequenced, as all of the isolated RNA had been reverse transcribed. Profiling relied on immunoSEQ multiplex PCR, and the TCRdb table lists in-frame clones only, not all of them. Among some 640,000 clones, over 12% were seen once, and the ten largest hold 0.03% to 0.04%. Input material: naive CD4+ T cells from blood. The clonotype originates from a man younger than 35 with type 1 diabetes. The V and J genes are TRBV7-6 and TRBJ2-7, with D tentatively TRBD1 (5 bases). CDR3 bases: TGTGCCAGCAGCTTAGACCAGGGTAGCCACGAGCAGTACTTC. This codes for CASSLDQGSHEQYF.